The sequence of this TCR beta chain was determined in a study of regulatory T cells in long-lasting Graves disease. Overall study context: Positivity for TSH receptor antibodies plus over 5 years of antithyroid drugs meant persistent Graves' disease.

This sample's time point: persistent/refractory GD, antithyroid drugs over 5 years with positive TRAb. The TCR library was made from RNA that had been extracted from PBMCs in TRIzol. Staff drew approximately 9.9 milliliters of peripheral blood into EDTA tubes. Findings of the study overall: Study of thyroid tissue was not done, with only peripheral blood studied. Persistent Graves' patients showed a TCR diversity that was lower than that of newly diagnosed ones.

The table lists this clonotype with a few counts. Its antigen is as yet unknown. Arm-PCR of CDR3 regions and iRepertoire HTBI primers were used to build TCR beta libraries. A single record per CDR3 protein comes from TCRdb applying MiXCR to the multiplex PCR reads. The data hold almost 350,000 distinct CDR3 sequences, with roughly 21% observed a single time. The sample in question was peripheral blood mononuclear cells (PBMCs), obtained when the disease was refractory, from a patient treated with antithyroid drugs. The receptor was derived from a female donor with Graves disease.

The CDR3 DNA is TGTGCCAGCGGCGGGGGGGGAAGCACCGGGGAGCTGTTTTTT. It translates to CASGGGGSTGELFF. The rearrangement links TRBV11-3 to TRBJ2-2; 9 nucleotides line up with TRBD2. The V and J ends lost 8 bases and 4 bases, in that order; junction bases with no gene match: 5. The CDR3 runs 14 residues. CDR1 and CDR2 from the germline V gene are SGHNT and YENEEA.